This TCR beta chain originates from a study of blood T cells in healthy people across ages. Next came a second PCR, run for about 7 to 12 cycles, which used a sample-barcoded 5' primer along with a J-beta primer mix. TCRdb ran MiXCR on the 5' RACE reads and lists one entry per CDR3 protein. The table records just over 1 million distinct CDR3 sequences, 45% of them present only once. V lost 2 bases, J lost 4 bases, and 11 bases lay in between. The CDR3 has 14 amino acids. CDR1 is MDHEN and CDR2 is SYDVKM in the germline V gene. V and J are TRBV28 and TRBJ1-2, with D perhaps matching TRBD1 (5 bases). The origin of this receptor is an older woman in good health. Material: blood. This CDR3 is CASSLQGRSYGYTF. CDR3 sequence (DNA): TGTGCCAGCAGTTTACAGGGAAGAAGCTATGGCTACACCTTC.